These 14 T cell receptor beta chains were all obtained from the same sample, sequenced in a study of control samples from healthy donors and cancer patients. TCRdb's table, derived via immunoSEQ multiplex PCR, lists solely in-frame clones and lacks some. Of approximately 82,000 clones in the sample, about 87% are singletons; the top ten hold around a fifth. Sequencing was carried out using blood. These receptors were collected from a man in his forties or fifties in good health.

The V gene is TRBV4-1, the J gene TRBJ1-1; maybe TRBD1 (5 bases). The germline V gene has CDR1 MGHRA and CDR2 YSYEKL. The germline V and J ends were trimmed by 5 bases and 4 bases, with 11 bases remaining between them. This CDR3 has 13 residues. CDR3 DNA sequence: TGCGCCAGCAGCTTTAGGGGTCGCACTGAAGCTTTCTTT. As protein: CASSFRGRTEAFF.

The CDR3 loop reads CASSQGSQGYTF. CDR3 DNA: TGTGCCAGCAGTCAGGGATCACAAGGCTACACCTTC. This chain connects TRBV6-5 to TRBJ1-2; perhaps TRBD1 as D (5 bases). CDR1 and CDR2 from the germline V gene are MNHEY and SVGAGI. Deletions cut 5 bases from V and 8 bases from J, with 12 bases between. The length of the CDR3 is 12 residues.

The rearrangement links TRBV5-1 to TRBJ1-2, with TRBD1 identical over 7 bases. Germline assignment: CDR1 SGHRS and CDR2 YFSETQ. The CDR3 is made up of 14 amino acids. V gave up 4 bases and J gave up 4 bases; unmatched junction bases: 7. CDR3 protein: CASSPDRPLYGYTF. The CDR3 DNA is TGCGCCAGCAGCCCGGACAGGCCTCTCTATGGCTACACCTTC.

This clone was recorded a few times. The chain is built from TRBV30 and TRBJ2-2; no clear D. CDR3 length: 13 amino acids. The V gene lost 1 base and the J gene lost 8 bases, with 11 bases spanning the gap. Germline V gene lookup returns CDR1 GTSNPN and CDR2 SVGIG (reference sequence). CDR3 protein: CAWSEEPHGELFF. The CDR3 DNA reads TGTGCCTGGAGTGAGGAGCCCCATGGGGAGCTGTTTTTT.

Here the CDR3 DNA reads TGTGCCAGCAGCTTAGCGAGTTGGAGCACAGATACGCAGTATTTT. It specifies CASSLASWSTDTQYF. The V and J genes are TRBV7-8 and TRBJ2-3, with no clear D. Germline CDR1 is SGHVS and CDR2 is FQNEAQ. The V gene lost 0 bases and the J gene lost 0 bases, with 7 bases spanning the gap. The CDR3 covers 15 residues. The full variable domain, rest sourced from reference TRBV7-8 and TRBJ2-3, is GAGVSQSPRYKVAKRGQDVALRCDPISGHVSLFWYQQALGQGPEFLTYFQNEAQLDKSGLPSDRFFAERPEGSVSTLKIQRTQQEDSAVYLCASSLASWSTDTQYFGPGTRLTVL.

The chain links TRBV4-3 to TRBJ1-4; no clear D gene. This CDR3 comprises 15 residues. The germline gives CDR1 LGHNA, CDR2 YSLEER. The V end was cut by 3 bases, the J end by 0 bases, with 8 bases between. The CDR3 reads CASSHGSATNEKLFF. The DNA of the CDR3 is TGCGCCAGCAGCCACGGGTCTGCAACTAATGAAAAACTGTTTTTT.

Of note for this clone: The junction does not match germline at one end; this may be a read error. This sequence joins TRBV19 and TRBJ2-6; the D call may be TRBD1 or TRBD2 (5 bases each). The germline CDR1 and CDR2 sequences are LNHDA and SQIVND (reference sequence). The CDR3 runs 11 residues. The CDR3 DNA is TGTGCCAGTGGGACCGCTTGGGGCTTCATTTTC. Translated, it gives CASGTAWGFIF.

The chain uses TRBV2 and TRBJ2-4; the match to TRBD1 covers 7 bases. This CDR3 spans 15 amino acids. The germline V gene encodes CDR1 SNHLY and CDR2 FYNNEI. With 3 bases clipped from V and 3 bases from J, the junction kept 5 bases outside the gene matches. CDR3 loop: CASSDAGGNKNIQYF. Here the CDR3 DNA reads TGTGCCAGCAGTGACGCAGGGGGAAACAAAAACATTCAGTACTTC.

This clone was picked up a small number of times. The chain is built from TRBV10-3 and TRBJ1-1; a weak D match, TRBD1 (5 bases). Germline V gene data show CDR1 as ENHRY and CDR2 as SYGVKD. Trimming pared 0 bases from V and 1 base from J, leaving 9 bases between. The CDR3 spans 15 residues. The CDR3 reads CAISESAQGNTEAFF. As DNA, the CDR3 is TGTGCCATCAGTGAGTCCGCGCAGGGGAACACTGAAGCTTTCTTT.

The rearrangement uses TRBV5-1 and TRBJ2-7; D not certain. Germline V lookup: CDR1 SGHRS, CDR2 YFSETQ. There are 12 residues in the CDR3. The V and J ends lost 3 bases and 3 bases respectively, with 7 bases between them. CDR3: CASSSTLYEQYF. CDR3 DNA: TGCGCCAGCAGCTCCACACTCTACGAGCAGTACTTC.

This chain's CDR3 is CASSIGQGYGYTF. CDR3 DNA sequence: TGTGCCAGCAGTATAGGACAGGGGTATGGCTACACCTTC. V usage is TRBV28 and J usage is TRBJ1-2; 9 positions agree with TRBD1. Germline V gives CDR1 MDHEN, CDR2 SYDVKM. This CDR3 is built from 13 residues. With V trimmed by 5 bases and J by 5 bases, 3 bases remained unmatched.

The chain is built from TRBV18 and TRBJ1-1, with D unclear. The CDR3 length is 15 residues. Trimming took 2 bases from V and 1 from J, leaving 11 bases between them. Germline V gives CDR1 KGHSH, CDR2 LQKENI. The CDR3 reads CASSPEVGTNTEAFF. The CDR3 nucleotides read TGTGCCAGCTCACCAGAAGTGGGTACGAACACTGAAGCTTTCTTT.

The chain combines TRBV9 with TRBJ1-2; perhaps TRBD1 as D (6 bases). This CDR3 is 14 amino acids long. The germline V gene has CDR1 SGDLS and CDR2 YYNGEE. V shed 4 bases and J shed 2 bases, with 12 bases lying between them. The CDR3 reads CASSNAQGNYGYTF. The DNA for the CDR3 is TGTGCCAGCAGCAATGCACAGGGAAACTATGGCTACACCTTC. Full variable domain (outside the CDR3, taken from reference TRBV9 and TRBJ1-2): DSGVTQTPKHLITATGQRVTLRCSPRSGDLSVYWYQQSLDQGLQFLIQYYNGEERAKGNILERFSAQQFPDLHSELNLSSLELGDSALYFCASSNAQGNYGYTFGSGTRLTVV.

This chain links TRBV5-1 with TRBJ1-1, with TRBD1 as a possible D gene (5 bases). This CDR3 spans 15 amino acids. Looked up from germline, CDR1 is SGHRS and CDR2 is YFSETQ. Deletions cut 3 bases from V and 1 base from J, with 13 bases between. The CDR3 region is CASSWRATENTEAFF. CDR3 bases: TGCGCCAGCAGCTGGAGGGCGACAGAGAACACTGAAGCTTTCTTT.